These T cell receptor beta chains were read from a single sample in a study of CD8 T cells in Susac syndrome. TCRdb redid the calling of the immunoSEQ multiplex PCR reads with MiXCR, one entry per CDR3 protein. Among 95,000 or so distinct CDR3 sequences listed, 90% to 95% were seen once. Input material: CD8+ T cells from PBMCs. The receptors were gathered from a human donor in good health. The CDR3 runs from the conserved cysteine through the conserved F or W. Fields, in order: D gene, J gene, clone size, V gene, CDR3 DNA, CDR3 protein. A D gene is named only where the DNA matches it firmly. Not all rows give a size; the values are once, few, many and, for expanded clones, a class.

>-|TRBJ2-1|-|TRBV7-2
TGTGCCAGCAGCCTCGGCGCATACAATGAGCAGTTCTTC
CASSLGAYNEQFF
>TRBD2|TRBJ2-3|-|TRBV27
TGTGCCAGCAGTTTAACAACCGGGACTAGTCTGATCACAGATACGCAGTATTTT
CASSLTTGTSLITDTQYF
>-|TRBJ1-1|-|TRBV11-1
TGTGCCAGCGAGGACTGGGGGCAGGAAGAAGCTTTCTTT
CASEDWGQEEAFF
>-|TRBJ2-5|-|TRBV7-9
TGTGCCAGCAGGGGGGGCTCCGAGACCCAGTACTTC
CASRGGSETQYF
>TRBD1|TRBJ2-5|once|TRBV4-1
TGCGCCAGCAGCCCCAGAGGGGGCCTCAAACAAGAGACCCAGTACTTC
CASSPRGGLKQETQYF
>-|TRBJ2-7|-|TRBV20-1
TGCAGTGCCCATGACAGTGAGAATTACGAGCAGTACTTC
CSAHDSENYEQYF
>-|TRBJ2-7|-|TRBV19
TGTGCCAGTAGTCCGGGGAGCGAGCAGTACTTC
CASSPGSEQYF
>-|TRBJ2-1|-|TRBV12-3/TRBV12-4
TGTGCCAGCAGTTTCGAACCCGACGGGTCAGGCAATGAGCAGTTCTTC
CASSFEPDGSGNEQFF
>TRBD2|TRBJ2-5|-|TRBV7-3
TGTGCCAGCAGCTTAAACGGCGGGGGGCCGGGAGAGACCCAGTACTTC
CASSLNGGGPGETQYF
>TRBD2|TRBJ2-5|-|TRBV10-3
TGTGCCACTGCCGGGACTAGCGGGGTAAAGACCCAGTACTTC
CATAGTSGVKTQYF
>-|TRBJ1-5|-|TRBV12-3/TRBV12-4
TGTGCCAGCGGGTCCGGGGGAGTTAAACAGCCCCAGCATTTT
CASGSGGVKQPQHF
>TRBD1|TRBJ2-7|-|TRBV19
TGTGCCAGTAGTTTCATCACAGGGGGCGCCCCCTACGAGCAGTACTTC
CASSFITGGAPYEQYF
>TRBD1|TRBJ2-7|-|TRBV27
TGTGCCAGCAGTTTCGGGACAGGGTCTCAGCAGTACTTC
CASSFGTGSQQYF
>-|TRBJ2-2|-|TRBV7-7
TGTGCCAGCAGCCCAACTGGAGAACGAGACACCGGGGAGCTGTTTTTT
CASSPTGERDTGELFF
>TRBD1|TRBJ2-3|-|TRBV5-4
TGTGCCAGCAGCGCGGGACAGGGGAAGTTCAGTGACACAGATACGCAGTATTTT
CASSAGQGKFSDTDTQYF